The 8 T cell receptor beta chains reported below all come from one sample, sequenced in a study of T cell responses to AZD1222 COVID-19 vaccine. Sequencing was performed with immunoSEQ multiplex PCR; in TCRdb, only in-frame clones are kept and a portion is missing. The sample consists of some 190,000 clones, around nine tenths of them appearing once. Sequencing was performed on peripheral blood, taken on day 0 of AZD1222 vaccination. Receptors originate from an adult in good health.

The rearrangement uses TRBV5-1 and TRBJ1-4; a weak D match, TRBD1 (6 bases). CDR1 is SGHRS, CDR2 YFSETQ, per germline. This CDR3 is 15 amino acids long. Trimming shortened V by 4 bases and J by 5 bases, and 15 bases separated the two germline ends. The CDR3 coding sequence is TGCGCCAGCAGCGGCTCACAGGGTTGGAATGAAAAACTGTTTTTT. Translated, it gives CASSGSQGWNEKLFF. The full variable domain, rest sourced from reference TRBV5-1 and TRBJ1-4, is KAGVTQTPRYLIKTRGQQVTLSCSPISGHRSVSWYQQTPGQGLQFLFEYFSETQRNKGNFPGRFSGRQFSNSRSEMNVSTLELGDSALYLCASSGSQGWNEKLFFGSGTQLSVL.

This clone was seen a few times. The gene calls are TRBV7-9 and TRBJ2-5; D perhaps matches TRBD1 (6 bases). This CDR3 region has 14 residues. V dropped 6 bases and J dropped 2 bases, with 13 bases sitting between them. Germline V gives CDR1 SEHNR, CDR2 FQNEAQ (reference sequence). Here the CDR3 reads CASSTTGNQETQYF. In DNA, the CDR3 is TGTGCCAGCAGTACAACAGGGAATCAAGAGACCCAGTACTTC.

The CDR3 DNA follows: TGTGCCAGCAGCTCCTCTCCCACGCATACGCAGTATTTT. The encoded protein is CASSSSPTHTQYF. The V gene is TRBV5-4, the J gene TRBJ2-3, with D uncertain. The CDR3 loop spans 13 amino acids. Trimming took 3 bases from V and 7 from J, leaving 12 bases between them. Germline V CDR1 and CDR2: SGHNT, YYREEE (reference sequence).

This chain links TRBV10-3 with TRBJ2-7; the match to TRBD2 covers 12 bases. V was pared by 6 bases and J by 5 bases, with 8 bases of the junction left unmatched. From germline, CDR1 is ENHRY and CDR2 SYGVKD. There are 15 residues in the CDR3. CDR3: CAISGGTSGFHEQYF. DNA for the CDR3: TGTGCCATCAGCGGCGGGACTAGCGGGTTCCACGAGCAGTACTTC.

The V and J genes are TRBV7-2 and TRBJ2-2; no definite D call. The CDR3 totals 17 residues. Germline V CDR1 and CDR2: SGHTA, FQGNSA. Trimming took 5 bases from V and 0 from J, leaving 16 bases between them. In nucleotides, the CDR3 is TGTGCCAGCAGCCCCATTTCCCTTACGACGAACACCGGGGAGCTGTTTTTT. Encoded protein: CASSPISLTTNTGELFF.

This clone was recorded once. This chain uses TRBV19 with TRBJ1-6; maybe TRBD1 (6 bases). This CDR3 spans 14 amino acids. Germline CDR1 is LNHDA and CDR2 is SQIVND (reference sequence). Trimming took 3 bases from V and 4 from J, leaving 7 bases between them. CDR3 in DNA: TGTGCCAGTAGTATGAGGGGGTATAATTCACCCCTCCACTTT. It translates to CASSMRGYNSPLHF. Filled out from reference TRBV19 and TRBJ1-6, the complete variable domain reads DGGITQSPKYLFRKEGQNVTLSCEQNLNHDAMYWYRQDPGQGLRLIYYSQIVNDFQKGDIAEGYSVSREKKESFPLTVTSAQKNPTAFYLCASSMRGYNSPLHFGNGTRLTVT.

The chain couples TRBV4-1 to TRBJ1-4; a weak D match, TRBD1 (5 bases). CDR1 and CDR2 from the germline V gene are MGHRA and YSYEKL. V lost 1 base and J 14 bases, leaving 14 bases between the germline ends. The CDR3 has 13 amino acids. CDR3 DNA sequence: TGCGCCAGCAGCCAAGGATTTTCCGGGACGCTGTTTTTT. Translated: CASSQGFSGTLFF.

This clone was recorded only once. V is TRBV10-3 and J is TRBJ2-7; weak D call: TRBD2 (6 bases). The germline gives CDR1 ENHRY, CDR2 SYGVKD. With 8 bases removed from V and 6 bases from J, the gap between germline ends came to 11 bases. This CDR3 region has 11 residues. The chain's CDR3 is CAIRAEGEQYF. CDR3 coding DNA: TGTGCCATCCGAGCGGAGGGCGAGCAGTACTTC.